This is a list of T cell receptor beta chains from one sample in a study of cytomegalovirus exposure and HLA in healthy donors. The assay was immunoSEQ multiplex PCR, and TCRdb's table has in-frame clones only and misses some. The sample has tens of thousands of clones; approximately 70% are singletons. The sequenced material came from PBMCs. Receptor source: a woman in her fifties or sixties in good health and CMV-seropositive. Both conserved end residues are part of each CDR3. The order of the fields is J gene, clone size, V gene, D gene, CDR3 protein, CDR3 DNA. A D gene is named only where the DNA matches it firmly. Not all rows give a size; the values are once, few, many and, for expanded clones, a class.

J: TRBJ2-3; size: -; V: TRBV5-4; D: TRBD1; CDR3: CASSFWTGPNTDTQYF; DNA: TGTGCCAGCAGCTTCTGGACAGGGCCAAACACAGATACGCAGTATTTT
J: TRBJ2-1; size: few; V: TRBV10-2; D: -; CDR3: CASSVSGWVDNEQFF; DNA: TGCGCCAGCAGTGTTTCAGGGTGGGTGGATAATGAGCAGTTCTTC
J: TRBJ2-2; size: few; V: TRBV2; D: -; CDR3: CASRLETGELFF; DNA: TGTGCCAGCAGACTAGAGACCGGGGAGCTGTTTTTT
J: TRBJ1-1; size: -; V: TRBV6-6; D: -; CDR3: CASSQPETVNTEAFF; DNA: TGTGCCAGCAGCCAACCGGAGACGGTGAACACTGAAGCTTTCTTT
J: TRBJ1-3; size: -; V: TRBV9; D: -; CDR3: CASSVSGGYLSGGNTIYF; DNA: TGTGCCAGCAGCGTAAGCGGGGGGTACCTCTCGGGGGGAAACACCATATATTTT
J: TRBJ2-6; size: -; V: TRBV19; D: TRBD1; CDR3: CASGAGTGSGANVLTF; DNA: TGTGCCAGTGGAGCCGGGACAGGGTCTGGGGCCAACGTCCTGACTTTC
J: TRBJ2-1; size: -; V: TRBV29-1; D: TRBD1; CDR3: CSVEAWDSTASDEQFF; DNA: TGCAGCGTTGAAGCCTGGGACAGTACCGCCTCGGACGAGCAGTTCTTC
J: TRBJ1-5; size: -; V: TRBV4-1; D: -; CDR3: CASSQDAGLGQPQHF; DNA: TGCGCCAGCAGCCAAGACGCAGGGTTGGGTCAGCCCCAGCATTTT
J: TRBJ1-2; size: -; V: TRBV7-9; D: -; CDR3: CSSSLDGGVGGDIDYGYTF; DNA: TGTTCCAGCAGCTTAGACGGGGGAGTAGGAGGCGACATCGACTATGGCTACACCTTC
J: TRBJ1-1; size: -; V: TRBV6-6; D: TRBD1; CDR3: CASSYTGGRAEAFF; DNA: TGTGCCAGCAGTTACACAGGGGGGAGGGCTGAAGCTTTCTTT
J: TRBJ2-7; size: -; V: TRBV19; D: TRBD2; CDR3: CASRKGTSAEQYF; DNA: TGTGCCAGTAGAAAGGGGACTAGCGCCGAGCAGTACTTC
J: TRBJ1-4; size: -; V: TRBV6-6; D: -; CDR3: CASSGNFATNEKLFF; DNA: TGTGCCAGCAGCGGGAATTTTGCAACTAATGAAAAACTGTTTTTT
J: TRBJ2-2; size: -; V: TRBV5-1; D: TRBD1; CDR3: CASSGEGAAGELFF; DNA: TGCGCCAGCAGCGGAGAGGGGGCCGCCGGGGAGCTGTTTTTT
J: TRBJ2-3; size: -; V: TRBV20-1; D: TRBD1; CDR3: CSATDRATQYF; DNA: TGCAGTGCCACCGACAGGGCTACGCAGTATTTT
J: TRBJ2-1; size: -; V: TRBV4-2; D: TRBD1; CDR3: CASSPGQGLSEQFF; DNA: TGTGCCAGCAGCCCGGGACAGGGGTTGAGTGAGCAGTTCTTC
J: TRBJ2-3; size: -; V: TRBV6-1; D: TRBD2; CDR3: CASSPSGGVGDTQYF; DNA: TGTGCCAGCAGTCCGAGCGGGGGGGTGGGAGATACGCAGTATTTT
J: TRBJ2-7; size: -; V: TRBV6-5; D: TRBD2; CDR3: CASRGRVGEQYF; DNA: TGTGCCAGCCGGGGGAGGGTAGGCGAGCAGTACTTC
J: TRBJ1-3; size: -; V: TRBV9; D: TRBD1; CDR3: CASSSGQGLGNTIYF; DNA: TGTGCCAGCAGCAGCGGACAGGGACTTGGAAACACCATATATTTT
J: TRBJ2-5; size: -; V: TRBV5-1; D: TRBD1; CDR3: CASSRKQGQETQYF; DNA: TGCGCCAGCAGCAGAAAACAGGGGCAAGAGACCCAGTACTTC
J: TRBJ2-7; size: once; V: TRBV6-1; D: TRBD2; CDR3: CASSVSGGLSYEQYF; DNA: TGTGCCAGCAGTGTGAGCGGGGGGCTCTCCTACGAGCAGTACTTC
J: TRBJ2-3; size: large; V: TRBV4-3; D: TRBD2; CDR3: CASSQGWTSGDLVDTQYF; DNA: TGCGCCAGCAGCCAGGGATGGACTAGCGGGGACTTGGTAGATACGCAGTATTTT
J: TRBJ2-7; size: few; V: TRBV7-2; D: -; CDR3: CASSLAGVDYEQYF; DNA: TGTGCCAGCAGCTTGGCAGGGGTGGACTACGAGCAGTACTTC
J: TRBJ2-7; size: -; V: TRBV10-2; D: TRBD1; CDR3: CASISGQGLYEQYF; DNA: TGCGCCAGCATCTCGGGACAGGGGCTCTACGAGCAGTACTTC
J: TRBJ2-7; size: -; V: TRBV7-2; D: -; CDR3: CASSTSTGPSYEQYF; DNA: TGTGCCAGCAGCACATCGACAGGACCCTCCTACGAGCAGTACTTC
J: TRBJ1-1; size: -; V: TRBV19; D: -; CDR3: CASQDSHTEAFF; DNA: TGTGCCAGTCAGGACAGTCACACTGAAGCTTTCTTT
J: TRBJ1-2; size: -; V: TRBV4-3; D: -; CDR3: CASSPSQVANYGYTF; DNA: TGCGCCAGCAGCCCTTCTCAGGTCGCTAACTATGGCTACACCTTC
J: TRBJ1-2; size: once; V: TRBV5-8; D: -; CDR3: CASSLAHSTNYGYTF; DNA: TGTGCCAGCAGCTTGGCCCATAGTACTAACTATGGCTACACCTTC
J: TRBJ1-3; size: -; V: TRBV5-4; D: -; CDR3: CASSLGGWGSGNTIYF; DNA: TGTGCCAGCAGCTTGGGAGGGTGGGGCTCTGGAAACACCATATATTTT
J: TRBJ1-3; size: few; V: TRBV2; D: TRBD1; CDR3: CASSWDRPLSGNTIYF; DNA: TGTGCCAGCAGTTGGGACAGGCCCCTCTCTGGAAACACCATATATTTT